This T cell receptor (beta chain) was captured in a study of Ad26.COV2.S vaccination and SARS-CoV-2 variants. Treatment reported: about 20 received Ad26.COV2.S at low or high dose, single or two shots; about 5 received placebo; per-sample allocation not given. Day 63 after the first vaccine or placebo injection was the time point for sampling. The protocol was immunoSEQ multiplex PCR, while the TCRdb copy is restricted to in-frame clones and leaves out a portion. The table lists about 350,000 clones, more than 75% of them singletons, with around 3.3% in the top ten. The CDR3 sequence is 13 residues long. The trim removed 7 bases at V and 0 bases at J, leaving 6 bases unmatched. Per the germline V gene, CDR1 is SQVTM and CDR2 is ANQGSEA. This clone is a singleton in its sample.

The material was peripheral blood, obtained in a trial of Ad26.COV2.S vaccine versus placebo. V and J are TRBV29-1 and TRBJ2-7; 7 bases fit TRBD2. This TCR came from a person aged 18-65 years who received the Ad26.COV2.S COVID-19 vaccine or a placebo. The chain's CDR3 is CSAGAGSSYEQYF. CDR3 DNA sequence: TGCAGCGCGGGAGCGGGGAGCTCCTACGAGCAGTACTTC.